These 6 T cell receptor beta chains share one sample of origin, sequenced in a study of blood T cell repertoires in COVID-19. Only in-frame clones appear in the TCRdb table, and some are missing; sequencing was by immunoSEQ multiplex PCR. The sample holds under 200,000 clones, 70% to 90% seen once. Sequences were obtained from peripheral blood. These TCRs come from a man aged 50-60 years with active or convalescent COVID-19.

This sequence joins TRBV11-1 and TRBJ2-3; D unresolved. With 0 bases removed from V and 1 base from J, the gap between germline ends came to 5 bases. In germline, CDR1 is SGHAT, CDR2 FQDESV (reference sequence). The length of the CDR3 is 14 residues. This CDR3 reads CASSLATGTDTQYF. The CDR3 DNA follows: TGTGCCAGCAGCTTAGCGACTGGCACAGATACGCAGTATTTT.

CDR3 DNA sequence: TGTGCCAGCAGCCAAAGCGGAACGCGTGATACGCAGTATTTT. Amino acid sequence: CASSQSGTRDTQYF. The chain links TRBV3-1 (or the pseudogene TRBV3-2) to TRBJ2-3, with a tentative D call TRBD2 (5 bases). The CDR3 extends over 14 amino acids. V was cut by 2 bases and J by 6 bases, with 12 bases left in between. Germline lookup yields CDR1 LGHDT and CDR2 YNNKEL (reference sequence).

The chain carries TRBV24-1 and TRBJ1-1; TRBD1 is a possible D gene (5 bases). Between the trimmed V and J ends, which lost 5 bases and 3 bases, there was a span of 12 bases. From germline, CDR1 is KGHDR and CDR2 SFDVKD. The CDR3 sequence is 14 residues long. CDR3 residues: CATSVKGRYTEAFF. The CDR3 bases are TGTGCCACCAGTGTCAAGGGGCGGTACACTGAAGCTTTCTTT.

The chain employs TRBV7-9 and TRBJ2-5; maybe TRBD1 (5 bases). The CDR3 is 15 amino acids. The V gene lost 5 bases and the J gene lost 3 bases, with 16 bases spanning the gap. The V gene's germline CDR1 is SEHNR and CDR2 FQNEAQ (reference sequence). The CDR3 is CASSPRWGGEETQYF. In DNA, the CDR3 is TGTGCCAGCAGCCCCCGATGGGGCGGAGAAGAGACCCAGTACTTC. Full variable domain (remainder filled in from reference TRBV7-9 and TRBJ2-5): DTGVSQNPRHKITKRGQNVTFRCDPISEHNRLYWYRQTLGQGPEFLTYFQNEAQLEKSRLLSDRFSAERPKGSFSTLEIQRTEQGDSAMYLCASSPRWGGEETQYFGPGTRLLVL.

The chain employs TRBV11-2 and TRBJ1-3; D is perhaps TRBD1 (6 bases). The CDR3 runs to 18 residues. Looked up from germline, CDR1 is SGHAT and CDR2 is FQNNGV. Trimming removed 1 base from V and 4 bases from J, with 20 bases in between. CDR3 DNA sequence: TGTGCCAGCAGCTTAGTCAGGATACAGCGGGGGCACGGAAACACCATATATTTT. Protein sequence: CASSLVRIQRGHGNTIYF.

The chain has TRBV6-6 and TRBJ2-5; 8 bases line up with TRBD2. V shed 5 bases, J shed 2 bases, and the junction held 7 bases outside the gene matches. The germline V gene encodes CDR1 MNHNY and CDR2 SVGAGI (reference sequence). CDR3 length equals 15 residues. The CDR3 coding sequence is TGTGCCAGCAGTCTCGGGCCTAGCGGGCAAGAGACCCAGTACTTC. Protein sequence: CASSLGPSGQETQYF.